The 7 T cell receptor beta chains reported below all come from one sample, sequenced in a study of a mutant IDH1 vaccine in newly diagnosed glioma. The time point was: week 5, during vaccination. Vaccination comprised doses that each held 300 ug of mutant IDH1 20-mer peptide, plus topical imiquimod. Here immunoSEQ multiplex PCR was the method, and the copy in TCRdb shows in-frame clones only, minus some. This sample has tens of thousands of clones, with around 78% found just once. Their recognized antigens are unknown. The sequencing used PBMCs, collected from a glioma patient whose treatment included an IDH1 peptide vaccine. The receptors here all came from a man between 40 and 49 years old with glioma.

The gene calls are TRBV5-6 and TRBJ2-5; TRBD1 matches 7 bases. The CDR3 has 17 amino acids. After removal of 4 bases from V and 0 bases from J, the junction contained 12 bases not matched to a gene. CDR1 and CDR2 (germline): SGHDT, YYEEEE. CDR3 DNA sequence: TGTGCCAGCAGCCGATTTGGTGACAGGGCGTACCAAGAGACCCAGTACTTC. As protein: CASSRFGDRAYQETQYF.

The chain couples TRBV10-3 to TRBJ1-4; 8 bases match TRBD1. Germline CDR1 and CDR2: ENHRY and SYGVKD. V shed 3 bases, J shed 4 bases, and the junction held 1 base outside the gene matches. CDR3 length equals 14 residues. CDR3 loop: CAISDRGLNEKLFF. The CDR3 coding sequence is TGTGCCATCAGTGACAGGGGGCTTAATGAAAAACTGTTTTTT.

This clone was observed a handful of times. The rearrangement links TRBV18 to TRBJ1-1; TRBD1 agrees at 8 bases. After removal of 2 bases from V and 6 bases from J, the junction contained 5 bases not matched to a gene. Germline-derived CDR1 and CDR2 are KGHSH and LQKENI. The CDR3 contains 14 residues. CDR3 sequence: CASSPGQGASEAFF. For the CDR3, the DNA is TGTGCCAGCTCACCAGGGCAGGGGGCCTCTGAAGCTTTCTTT.

This clone was seen just once. The rearrangement joins TRBV4-1 to TRBJ1-4, with D uncertain. Germline CDR1 is MGHRA and CDR2 is YSYEKL. V was trimmed by 1 base and J by 8 bases, leaving 11 bases between them. This CDR3 comprises 14 residues. CDR3 DNA sequence: TGCGCCAGCAGCCAAGTCGCCGGAGAGGAAAAACTGTTTTTT. Encoded protein: CASSQVAGEEKLFF.

This chain joins TRBV20-1 and TRBJ1-2, with 12 bases matching TRBD1. Germline CDR1 is DFQATT and CDR2 is SNEGSKA (reference sequence). V lost 6 bases and J lost 10; bases outside the gene matches: 3. The CDR3 loop spans 11 amino acids. CDR3 sequence (DNA): TGCAGTGCCCGGGACAGGGGGCACTACACCTTC. Protein sequence: CSARDRGHYTF.

The chain recombines TRBV9 with TRBJ1-1, with D possibly TRBD1 on 6 matching bases. CDR3 size: 13 residues. Germline CDR1 is SGDLS and CDR2 is YYNGEE. Trimming removed 4 bases at V and 4 bases at J, with 11 bases between. Here the CDR3 DNA reads TGTGCCAGCAGCCAAGGGGGGAGCACTGAAGCTTTCTTT. Protein: CASSQGGSTEAFF.

This chain links TRBV10-2 with TRBJ1-5, with D hard to call. The V gene lost 6 bases and the J gene lost 7 bases, with 16 bases spanning the gap. This CDR3 spans 14 amino acids. Per the germline V gene, CDR1 is WSHSY and CDR2 is SAAADI. The CDR3 region has the DNA TGCGCCAGCAGCGCTGGTTTATTCGAGCAGCCCCAGCATTTT. Translating it yields CASSAGLFEQPQHF.